Shown below are 31 T cell receptor beta chains from a single sample sequenced in a study of T cells after posttransplantation cyclophosphamide. Using immunoSEQ multiplex PCR, the repertoire was profiled, and TCRdb retains in-frame clones only, with some absent. The sample has tens of thousands of clones, none seen only once. The sequenced sample consisted of PBMCs. These receptors were collected from a man between 35 and 55 years old in good health, CMV-negative, and a related stem cell transplant donor.

At least ten counts were recorded for this clone. The CDR3: CAITQTGGVNTQYF. Here the CDR3 DNA reads TGTGCCATCACTCAGACAGGGGGCGTAAATACGCAGTATTTT. This chain connects TRBV10-3 to TRBJ2-3, with 10 bases matching TRBD1. Germline V CDR1 and CDR2: ENHRY, SYGVKD. The CDR3 is 14 residues long. V dropped 7 bases and J dropped 7; count of bases not matched to a gene: 8.

This clone has ten or more counts. The gene calls are TRBV5-8 and TRBJ2-2, with 9 bases fitting TRBD1. Germline trimming cut 4 bases from V and 6 bases from J; bases unmatched to any gene: 7. Germline CDR1 is SGHTS and CDR2 is YDEGEE. There are 15 residues in the CDR3. For the CDR3, the DNA is TGTGCCAGCAGCAAGGGACAGGGACCAGCCGGGGAGCTGTTTTTT. The encoded protein is CASSKGQGPAGELFF.

This clone was recorded at least ten times. The chain joins TRBV29-1 to TRBJ1-1, with D perhaps TRBD1 (6 bases). The CDR3 is 13 residues long. The ends were cut back, 7 bases at V and 0 bases at J, with 12 bases in the middle. Germline CDR1 SQVTM, CDR2 ANQGSEA. The CDR3 DNA reads TGCAGCGCCTGGACAGCCATGAACACTGAAGCTTTCTTT. Translated: CSAWTAMNTEAFF.

The sample holds many counts of this clone. The chain uses TRBV28 and TRBJ1-4, with a possible D match to TRBD1 (5 bases). V was cut by 3 bases and J by 7 bases, with 12 bases left in between. The CDR3 covers 14 residues. Germline loops: CDR1 MDHEN, CDR2 SYDVKM. Written as DNA, the CDR3 is TGTGCCAGCAGTTTTAGGCAGGGAGGTGAAAAACTGTTTTTT. Protein sequence: CASSFRQGGEKLFF.

This clone was counted many times. The rearrangement uses TRBV19 and TRBJ1-2, with TRBD1 matching 9 bases. V trimming: 1 base; J trimming: 1 base; junction bases outside the gene matches: 4. This CDR3 contains 16 residues. CDR1 is LNHDA and CDR2 is SQIVND in the germline V gene (reference sequence). The CDR3 is CASSIGGTGYNYGYTF. The CDR3 DNA sequence: TGTGCCAGTAGTATAGGTGGGACAGGGTATAACTATGGCTACACCTTC.

This clone was counted ten times or more. The V gene is TRBV11-2, the J gene TRBJ1-4; 11 positions match TRBD1. CDR1 is SGHAT, CDR2 FQNNGV, per germline. CDR3 length equals 18 residues. V gave up 5 bases and J gave up 1 base; unmatched junction bases: 9. The CDR3 coding sequence is TGTGCCAGCAGCGGGGGACAGGGGGTTACACTAACTAATGAAAAACTGTTTTTT. Protein: CASSGGQGVTLTNEKLFF.

V usage is TRBV18 and J usage is TRBJ1-1, with 9 bases that match TRBD1. The CDR3 contains 15 residues. From germline, CDR1 is KGHSH and CDR2 LQKENI. With 3 bases clipped from V and 9 bases from J, the junction kept 11 bases outside the gene matches. The chain's CDR3 is CASSPPGQGLSQAFF. CDR3 nucleotides: TGTGCCAGCTCACCGCCCGGACAGGGGTTATCCCAAGCTTTCTTT.

The chain carries TRBV27 and TRBJ2-3, with 8 bases fitting TRBD1. The ends lost 3 bases at V and 0 bases at J; junction bases unmatched: 5. The V gene's germline CDR1 is MNHEY and CDR2 SMNVEV (reference sequence). CDR3 length: 16 residues. Here the CDR3 DNA reads TGTGCCAGCAGTTTCGGACAGGGCCGTAGCACAGATACGCAGTATTTT. It is translated as CASSFGQGRSTDTQYF.

This clone was found many times. This rearrangement joins TRBV9 to TRBJ1-1; D gene unclear. V was clipped by 4 bases and J by 1 base, with 11 bases between them. CDR3 size: 14 residues. Germline V lookup: CDR1 SGDLS, CDR2 YYNGEE. The CDR3 sequence: CASSFQRENTEAFF. The CDR3 region has the DNA TGTGCCAGCAGCTTTCAGAGGGAGAACACTGAAGCTTTCTTT.

This clone has at least ten counts. The chain recombines TRBV19 with TRBJ2-3, with TRBD2 as a possible D gene (5 bases). The germline CDR1 and CDR2 sequences are LNHDA and SQIVND (reference sequence). Trimming pared 7 bases from V and 0 bases from J, leaving 8 bases between. The CDR3 covers 13 residues. In nucleotides, the CDR3 is TGTGCCAGTAATGGCGGGAGCACAGATACGCAGTATTTT. Residues: CASNGGSTDTQYF.

The CDR3, as DNA: TGTGCCAGCAGTCCCCGACAGGGGCTTGTAGAATTGTACGTC. This encodes CASSPRQGLVELYV. The chain has TRBV27 and TRBJ2-7, with TRBD1 identical over 8 bases. The V gene end was trimmed by 5 bases and the J gene end by 12 bases; junction bases not matched to a gene: 15. Germline lookup yields CDR1 MNHEY and CDR2 SMNVEV (reference sequence). This CDR3 is built from 14 residues.

In this sample, this clone turned up many times. The V call is TRBV7-8, the J call TRBJ2-3; a weak D match, TRBD1 (6 bases). This CDR3 is 15 amino acids long. V was pared by 4 bases and J by 0 bases, with 11 bases between. Germline values: CDR1 SGHVS, CDR2 FQNEAQ. Here the CDR3 reads CASSSGQPSTDTQYF. The CDR3 DNA is TGTGCCAGCAGCTCCGGACAGCCCAGCACAGATACGCAGTATTTT.

The chain links TRBV27 to TRBJ2-1; D not resolved. CDR1 is MNHEY, CDR2 SMNVEV, per germline (reference sequence). CDR3 size: 15 residues. The V end lost 6 bases, the J end lost 4 bases, and 16 bases lay between the germline ends. CDR3 protein: CASSPYMSSYNEQFF. The CDR3 region has the DNA TGTGCCAGCAGCCCTTATATGAGCTCATACAATGAGCAGTTCTTC.

This clone was seen repeatedly, ten times or more. The genes are TRBV5-6 and TRBJ1-5; TRBD1 agrees at 9 bases. V was clipped by 0 bases and J by 6 bases; unmatched bases: 7. The CDR3 consists of 16 residues. Germline lookup yields CDR1 SGHDT and CDR2 YYEEEE. The CDR3 here is CASSLGPTQGAQPQHF. Written as DNA, the CDR3 is TGTGCCAGCAGCTTGGGCCCGACACAGGGGGCTCAGCCCCAGCATTTT. The full variable domain, in which reference TRBV5-6 and TRBJ1-5 provide the parts outside the CDR3, is DAGVTQSPTHLIKTRGQQVTLRCSPKSGHDTVSWYQQALGQGPQFIFQYYEEEERQRGNFPDRFSGHQFPNYSSELNVNALLLGDSALYLCASSLGPTQGAQPQHFGDGTRLSIL.

This clone was counted ten times or more. The chain recombines TRBV2 with TRBJ2-3; TRBD2 matches at 8 bases. J lost 3 bases, V lost 5 bases, and 10 bases had no gene match. CDR3 length: 16 residues. The V gene's germline CDR1 is SNHLY and CDR2 FYNNEI. CDR3 coding DNA: TGTGCCAGCAGTCTCGGGGCGGGGGGAGGAACAGATACGCAGTATTTT. As protein: CASSLGAGGGTDTQYF.

This clone showed up many times. This chain uses TRBV6-5 with TRBJ1-5; D is unclear. The CDR3 has 15 residues. The V gene lost 0 bases and the J gene lost 7 bases, with 13 bases spanning the gap. Germline loops: CDR1 MNHEY, CDR2 SVGAGI. The DNA for the CDR3 is TGTGCCAGCAGTTACTCGAAGCACAGCTCCCAGCCCCAGCATTTT. This sequence encodes CASSYSKHSSQPQHF.

This clone appeared many times. The chain carries TRBV13 and TRBJ2-7; 9 nucleotides align to TRBD2. The length of the CDR3 is 16 residues. Per germline, CDR1 PRHDT and CDR2 FYEKMQ (reference sequence). Trimming took 5 bases from V and 3 from J; bases not matched to a gene: 11. CDR3 protein: CASSLAGTSSRYEQYF. The CDR3 DNA follows: TGTGCCAGCAGCCTCGCCGGGACTAGCTCACGCTACGAGCAGTACTTC.

This clone was recorded many times. The CDR3 protein is CASSEYTGGSGTSQPQHF. The CDR3, as DNA: TGTGCCAGCTCAGAGTATACAGGGGGAAGTGGCACAAGTCAGCCCCAGCATTTT. The chain combines TRBV18 with TRBJ1-5; 8 bases map to TRBD1. CDR1 and CDR2 from the germline V gene are KGHSH and LQKENI. The CDR3 sequence is 18 residues long. V gave up 5 bases and J gave up 6 bases; unmatched junction bases: 18.

There are many counts of this clone. V and J are TRBV19 and TRBJ1-2; D perhaps matches TRBD1 (6 bases). Germline CDR1 is LNHDA and CDR2 is SQIVND (reference sequence). V was cut by 4 bases and J by 4 bases, with 16 bases left in between. This CDR3 spans 15 amino acids. The CDR3 spells CASSTTLGTLYGYTF. The CDR3 region has the DNA TGTGCCAGTAGTACAACCCTCGGGACACTCTATGGCTACACCTTC.

This clone has just a few counts. This CDR3 is CASSRDAGEQYF. CDR3 DNA: TGCGCCAGCAGCCGGGATGCGGGGGAGCAGTACTTC. The V call is TRBV5-1, the J call TRBJ2-5, with TRBD2 matching 7 bases. Germline CDR1 SGHRS, CDR2 YFSETQ. CDR3 length: 12 residues. J lost 11 bases, V lost 4 bases, and 8 bases had no gene match.

This chain joins TRBV18 and TRBJ1-1, with 8 bases matching TRBD1. V lost 1 base and J lost 1; bases outside the gene matches: 8. The CDR3 consists of 17 residues. CDR1 and CDR2 from the germline V gene are KGHSH and LQKENI. CDR3 bases: TGTGCCAGCTCACCACTCGGACAGGGAGGAGAGAACACTGAAGCTTTCTTT. This codes for CASSPLGQGGENTEAFF.

This clone was observed a handful of times. This chain connects TRBV11-2 to TRBJ2-7; D might be TRBD1 (6 bases). The V and J ends lost 1 base and 3 bases respectively, with 13 bases between them. The length of the CDR3 is 15 residues. The germline V gene has CDR1 SGHAT and CDR2 FQNNGV. Written as DNA, the CDR3 is TGTGCCAGCAGCTTAGGAGGGGGTGGGATCTACGAGCAGTACTTC. Amino acid sequence: CASSLGGGGIYEQYF.

This clone came up many times. CDR3 bases: TGTGCCAGCAGCTTAAGGGGCTTGAACACTGAAGCTTTCTTT. Translated, it gives CASSLRGLNTEAFF. The chain links TRBV7-2 to TRBJ1-1; maybe TRBD1 (5 bases). The germline V gene has CDR1 SGHTA and CDR2 FQGNSA. Trimming stripped 2 bases from V and 0 bases from J, with 7 bases between. The CDR3 spans 14 residues.

This clone occurred many times. The chain uses TRBV19 and TRBJ2-2, with TRBD1 identical over 8 bases. CDR1 is LNHDA and CDR2 is SQIVND in the germline V gene (reference sequence). V dropped 5 bases and J dropped 4; count of bases not matched to a gene: 6. CDR3 length: 15 amino acids. This chain's CDR3 is CASSRGTGSTGELFF. As DNA, the CDR3 is TGTGCCAGTAGTCGCGGGACAGGAAGCACCGGGGAGCTGTTTTTT.

In this sample, this clone turned up many times. This sequence joins TRBV5-1 and TRBJ2-3, with D possibly matching TRBD1 (5 bases). V was cut by 4 bases and J by 2 bases, with 11 bases left in between. Germline CDR1 SGHRS, CDR2 YFSETQ. The CDR3 extends over 14 amino acids. The DNA for the CDR3 is TGCGCCAGCAGCCAGGTCAGGGCCACAGATACGCAGTATTTT. It encodes CASSQVRATDTQYF.

In this sample, this clone turned up many times. The chain employs TRBV18 and TRBJ2-3; 13 positions match TRBD2. Germline CDR1 is KGHSH and CDR2 is LQKENI. The V and J ends lost 0 bases and 4 bases, in that order; junction bases with no gene match: 7. The CDR3 extends over 18 amino acids. The CDR3 spells CASSPPGLAGMRSDTQYF. The DNA of the CDR3 is TGTGCCAGCTCACCACCGGGACTAGCGGGGATGAGGTCAGATACGCAGTATTTT.

The V call is TRBV7-2, the J call TRBJ2-6, with D possibly TRBD2 on 5 matching bases. V shed 8 bases and J shed 0 bases, with 20 bases lying between them. Germline CDR1 reads SGHTA; CDR2 reads FQGNSA. This CDR3 spans 18 amino acids. The CDR3 DNA reads TGTGCCAGCTCCGGGCGCGTTCTCGGACTCTCTGGGGCCAACGTCCTGACTTTC. The encoded protein is CASSGRVLGLSGANVLTF.

This clone was detected many times. The V and J genes are TRBV4-2 and TRBJ1-5, with TRBD1 matching 7 bases. V shed 2 bases and J 4 bases; nucleotides not matched to a gene: 2. Germline assignment: CDR1 LGHNA and CDR2 YNFKEQ. This CDR3 region has 14 residues. The CDR3 spells CASSQTGVNQPQHF. The CDR3 DNA reads TGTGCCAGCAGCCAAACAGGGGTGAATCAGCCCCAGCATTTT.

This clone has a count of ten or more. The chain links TRBV18 to TRBJ2-1, with D possibly TRBD2 on 5 matching bases. The CDR3 runs to 15 residues. Germline V gene sequence: CDR1 KGHSH, CDR2 LQKENI. Trimming removed 3 bases from V and 8 bases from J, with 17 bases in between. This CDR3 is CASSPPSSGGHEQFF. The CDR3 DNA sequence: TGTGCCAGCTCACCCCCTAGCTCCGGCGGGCATGAGCAGTTCTTC.

This clone was observed many times. The chain joins TRBV19 to TRBJ2-3; D might be TRBD1 (6 bases). CDR1 and CDR2 from the germline V gene are LNHDA and SQIVND (reference sequence). V lost 3 bases and J lost 2, with 12 bases in between. CDR3 size: 15 residues. The CDR3 is CASSMGARATDTQYF. The CDR3 DNA sequence: TGTGCCAGTAGTATGGGGGCCAGGGCCACAGATACGCAGTATTTT.

The chain joins TRBV15 to TRBJ2-7; D ambiguous. This CDR3 has 13 residues. Trimming left V 0 bases short and J 2 bases short, with 5 bases between. Germline CDR1 reads LNHNV; CDR2 reads YYDKDF (reference sequence). The CDR3 loop is CATSRDLAYEQYF. CDR3 bases: TGTGCCACCAGCAGAGACTTAGCCTACGAGCAGTACTTC.